What follows is one T cell receptor (beta chain) and its context. V lost 4 bases to trimming and J lost 2 bases; unmatched junction nucleotides: 3. The germline V gene encodes CDR1 SGHDN and CDR2 FVKESK. This CDR3 region has 15 residues. These data belong to a study of blood T cell repertoires in COVID-19. Overall study: Whether acute or convalescent, the COVID-19 samples came from the United States, Italy and Spain. The cDNA or gDNA used as material had been derived from T cells, B-cell-depleted T cells, or PBMCs.

Clones were read by immunoSEQ multiplex PCR, and TCRdb kept only the in-frame ones, dropping some. Here the sample spans roughly 380,000 clones, 75% to 90% being singletons. The receptor comes from a woman in her forties with COVID-19, enrolled during active disease. V usage is TRBV14 and J usage is TRBJ2-5; TRBD2 agrees at 11 bases. Sequenced sample: peripheral blood. The CDR3: CASSPGLAEQETQYF. The CDR3 DNA reads TGTGCCAGCAGCCCGGGACTAGCGGAACAAGAGACCCAGTACTTC.